A selection of T cell receptor beta chains follows, all from one sample in a study of a mutant IDH1 vaccine in newly diagnosed glioma. Antigen specificity for these receptors is unknown. The repertoire was sequenced with immunoSEQ multiplex PCR; TCRdb's copy has only in-frame clones and lacks some. Of around 100,000 clones listed, roughly 88% were seen once; the top ten hold 0.5% to 0.65%. The sample in question was PBMCs, obtained from a glioma patient whose treatment included an IDH1 peptide vaccine. The receptors derive from a woman aged 50 to 65 with glioma. Both conserved end residues are part of each CDR3. Fields, in order: CDR3 DNA, CDR3 protein, clone size, J gene, V gene, D gene. D genes are given only for firm matches. Size tells how often a clone was seen (once, few, many) or the class of an expanded clone, and some rows leave it out.

TGTGCCAGCAGTGAAGGGACAGCATACGAGCAGTACTTC	CASSEGTAYEQYF	NA	TRBJ2-7	TRBV6-1	NA
TGTGCCAGCAGCCCCGGACAGGGAGGATCACCCCTCCACTTT	CASSPGQGGSPLHF	NA	TRBJ1-6	TRBV6-5	TRBD1
TGTGCCAGCAGCACCTCCGGGACTAGCGAGAATGAGCAGTTCTTC	CASSTSGTSENEQFF	NA	TRBJ2-1	TRBV7-9	TRBD2
TGTGCCATCAGTGTTCTAGCGGGAGTGACAAGGGGCTCCTACAATGAGCAGTTCTTC	CAISVLAGVTRGSYNEQFF	NA	TRBJ2-1	TRBV10-3	TRBD2
TGTGCCAGCAGCTTACAGGCTGGAAACACCATATATTTT	CASSLQAGNTIYF	NA	TRBJ1-3	TRBV7-3	NA
TGTGCCAGCAGCTCATCGACTCATTGGAACACTGAAGCTTTCTTT	CASSSSTHWNTEAFF	NA	TRBJ1-1	TRBV7-9	NA
TGTGCCAGCAGTGGTCTCTCCAGCTATCAGCCCCAGCATTTT	CASSGLSSYQPQHF	NA	TRBJ1-5	TRBV6-1	NA
TGCGCCAGCAGCTTGGTGGCTACTAGCGTCGGCACAGATACGCAGTATTTT	CASSLVATSVGTDTQYF	NA	TRBJ2-3	TRBV5-1	TRBD2
TGTGCCAGCAGCCCTACGAGTGGTGGAGAGACCCAGTACTTC	CASSPTSGGETQYF	once	TRBJ2-5	TRBV5-8	NA
TGCAGCGTCGGTTTAAGAGGCGGGGAGACCCAGTACTTC	CSVGLRGGETQYF	NA	TRBJ2-5	TRBV29-1	NA
TGTGCCAGTAGTATAGGACAGGGGTTTGGGCAGCCCCAGCATTTT	CASSIGQGFGQPQHF	few	TRBJ1-5	TRBV19	TRBD1
TGTGCCAGCAGCTTGACCCCGGGACAGGCAGCCTACGAGCAGTACTTC	CASSLTPGQAAYEQYF	NA	TRBJ2-7	TRBV5-5	TRBD1
TGTGCCAGCAGTGAACAGGAGGAGGAGACCCAGTACTTC	CASSEQEEETQYF	NA	TRBJ2-5	TRBV2	NA
TGTGCCTGGAGGTCGATGGGGGGCGGGGGGAAGGATGGCTACACCTTC	CAWRSMGGGGKDGYTF	NA	TRBJ1-2	TRBV30	NA
TGTGCCAGCTCACCAACGAGTTTGGCGGGAGAGGAGACCCAGTACTTC	CASSPTSLAGEETQYF	NA	TRBJ2-5	TRBV18	TRBD2
TGCGCCAGCAGCTTGGAACCATACTCTGGGGCCAACGTCCTGACTTTC	CASSLEPYSGANVLTF	NA	TRBJ2-6	TRBV5-1	NA
TGTGCCAGCAGTGAAGGGGAGACCCAGTACTTC	CASSEGETQYF	NA	TRBJ2-5	TRBV6-1	NA
TGCAGCGTAGCTAGCGGGAGGGCGCGTAACGAGCAGTACTTC	CSVASGRARNEQYF	few	TRBJ2-7	TRBV29-1	TRBD2
TGTGCCAGCGCCTACAGGGGCTATGGCTACACCTTC	CASAYRGYGYTF	once	TRBJ1-2	TRBV28	TRBD1
TGTGCCAGTAGTATCTCGAATCTAGAAGCTTTCTTT	CASSISNLEAFF	NA	TRBJ1-1	TRBV19	NA
TGTGCCAGCAGCCGAAGGGCGGGACAGGGGTATGGCTACACCTTC	CASSRRAGQGYGYTF	NA	TRBJ1-2	TRBV7-9	TRBD1